Described below is a single T cell receptor (beta chain) sequence and its context. The antigen is not known. The germline V gene has CDR1 DFQATT and CDR2 SNEGSKA (reference sequence). This CDR3 is built from 13 residues. V dropped 5 bases and J dropped 3; count of bases not matched to a gene: 3. The RNA, roughly 0.45 to 1 ug, was put through reverse transcription using random hexamers. With immunoSEQ multiplex PCR, TCR beta CDR3 was amplified across 54 Vbeta and 13 Jbeta. MiXCR, applied by TCRdb to the immunoSEQ multiplex PCR reads, yields one record per CDR3 protein. Of 100,000 to 150,000 distinct CDR3 sequences listed, around 94% are singletons. This sample was taken from a study of CD8 T cells in Susac syndrome. Study-level background: Patients with Susac syndrome had blood drawn and were at that point therapy-naive, on corticosteroids, or on intravenous immunoglobulin alone. Regarding the study as a whole: In Susac syndrome, CD8+ expansion was highest in TEMRA and active disease.

Negative isolation was used for CD8+ and CD4+ T cells and FACS enrichment for TEMRA cells. The rearrangement uses TRBV20-1 and TRBJ2-1; TRBD2 aligns across 8 bases. The sequence was obtained from a human donor with Susac syndrome. The sample comprised CD8+ T cells from PBMCs. CDR3 DNA: TGCAGTGCTCGGCTAGCGGGCTACAATGAGCAGTTCTTC. Its translation is CSARLAGYNEQFF.